This TCR beta chain was retrieved from a study of glioma-infiltrating T cells after dendritic cell vaccination. The CDR3 totals 13 residues. Trimming removed 4 bases from V and 6 bases from J, with 11 bases in between. Germline CDR1 and CDR2: SGHRS and YFSETQ. Primers: 60 V beta forward and 13 J beta reverse. TCRdb keeps only in-frame clones here, not all; method: immunoSEQ multiplex PCR. This sample yields 90,000 to 95,000 clones, of which roughly 77% are seen a single time; roughly 2.1% belongs to the top ten. Sample time point: after dendritic cell vaccination, including at tumor progression/relapse.

This clonotype originated in a human donor with glioblastoma. Sequences were derived from blood, sampled after dendritic cell vaccination. The V gene is TRBV5-1, the J gene TRBJ2-1; a weak D match, TRBD1 (5 bases). This CDR3 is CASSPGWFNEQFF. CDR3 nucleotides: TGCGCCAGCAGCCCAGGGTGGTTCAATGAGCAGTTCTTC.